The subject of this entry is one T cell receptor (beta chain). Its target is unknown. This entry comes from a study of cytomegalovirus exposure and HLA in healthy donors. Overall study findings and caveats: Apart from CMV serostatus, no immune exposure information was available.

The V gene's germline CDR1 is SGHTA and CDR2 FQGNSA. V gave up 3 bases and J gave up 7 bases; unmatched junction bases: 6. The CDR3 length is 14 residues. The study ran its PCR with 60 Vbeta and 13 Jbeta primers. Generated by immunoSEQ multiplex PCR, the TCRdb table keeps only in-frame clones and is missing some. The sample has 100,000 to 150,000 clones, roughly 77% seen once. The sequencing input was PBMCs. This receptor was identified in a man aged 18 to 29 in good health and CMV-seronegative. This chain uses TRBV7-2 with TRBJ1-5, with 7 bases that match TRBD1. The CDR3 bases are TGTGCCAGCAGCTTCCGACAGGGATGGCAGCCCCAGCATTTT. Its protein is CASSFRQGWQPQHF.